This T cell receptor (beta chain) was captured by sequencing in a study of glioma-infiltrating T cells. About the research overall: Blood libraries targeted about 4- to 11-fold coverage of about a million T cells.

The CDR3 totals 13 residues. The germline gives CDR1 SGHTA, CDR2 FQGNSA. Trimming shortened V by 2 bases and J by 5 bases, and 9 bases separated the two germline ends. Amplification of TCR alpha and beta CDR3 regions from RNA used iRepertoire nested multiplex PCR. TCRdb re-called the multiplex PCR reads through MiXCR, storing one row per CDR3 protein. The sample shows 400,000 or so distinct CDR3 sequences, 41% of them seen only once. This clonotype was found many times. The V call is TRBV7-2, the J call TRBJ2-5; D not certain. Material for sequencing was glioma tissue, nonneoplastic brain tissue, or PBMCs (not recorded which). This TCR was recovered from a human donor with low-grade glioma or glioblastoma, undergoing nonglioma brain surgery, or in good health (not recorded which). CDR3 amino acids: CASSLSSMETQYF. CDR3 sequence (DNA): TGTGCCAGCAGCTTAAGTTCGATGGAGACCCAGTACTTC.